The 17 T cell receptor beta chains in this list originate from one sample, sequenced in a study of blood T cell repertoires in COVID-19. The repertoire was sequenced with immunoSEQ multiplex PCR; TCRdb's copy has only in-frame clones and lacks some. The sample records 200,000 to 250,000 clones, approximately 78% being singletons. The sequencing sample was made of peripheral blood. The source is a woman aged 80 or older with COVID-19, enrolled during active disease.

This chain links TRBV12-3 or TRBV12-4 with TRBJ2-1; 8 bases line up with TRBD1. CDR3 size: 13 residues. The junction had 6 bases not matched to a gene; V was cut back by 7 bases and J by 7 bases. The CDR3 bases are TGTGCCAGCAACGACAGGGGTAATAATGAGCAGTTCTTC. This sequence encodes CASNDRGNNEQFF.

The genes are TRBV3-1 (or the pseudogene TRBV3-2) and TRBJ2-3, with TRBD1 matching over 7 bases. Germline CDR1 is LGHDT and CDR2 is YNNKEL (reference sequence). J gave up 0 bases and V 0 bases, and 0 bases lay outside the gene matches. CDR3 length: 15 amino acids. CDR3 region: CASSQETGSTDTQYF. The CDR3 DNA reads as TGTGCCAGCAGCCAAGAGACAGGGAGCACAGATACGCAGTATTTT.

J is TRBJ2-1 and V is TRBV10-3; D gene unclear. Looked up from germline, CDR1 is ENHRY and CDR2 is SYGVKD. V lost 10 bases and J lost 11, with 18 bases in between. The CDR3 loop spans 12 amino acids. The CDR3, as DNA: TGTGCCACGTGGGCCTTGGGTGGGCAGCAGTTCTTC. Protein: CATWALGGQQFF.

This clone was detected only a few times. The chain couples TRBV29-1 to TRBJ1-3; 7 nucleotides match TRBD1. The CDR3 has 13 residues. Trimming took 4 bases from V and 8 from J; bases not matched to a gene: 8. The germline V gene has CDR1 SQVTM and CDR2 ANQGSEA. CDR3 residues: CSVGGTVADTIYF. The CDR3 DNA is TGCAGCGTTGGGGGGACAGTCGCGGACACCATATATTTT.

This chain joins TRBV18 and TRBJ2-1; a weak D match, TRBD2 (6 bases). The ends were cut back, 1 base at V and 8 bases at J, with 15 bases in the middle. Germline CDR1 reads KGHSH; CDR2 reads LQKENI. CDR3 length: 15 amino acids. CDR3 residues: CASSPLAGSGDEQFF. For the CDR3, the DNA is TGTGCCAGCTCACCACTCGCCGGGAGTGGCGATGAGCAGTTCTTC.

In the case of this clone: Other DNA sequences of this sample code for an identical CDR3. The V and J genes are TRBV6-5 and TRBJ2-1; 12 positions agree with TRBD2. This CDR3 is 16 amino acids long. J gave up 7 bases and V 0 bases, and 4 bases lay outside the gene matches. The germline CDR1 and CDR2 sequences are MNHEY and SVGAGI. The DNA for the CDR3 is TGTGCCAGCAGTTACTCGCGCCTAGCGGGGGGGAATGAGCAGTTCTTC. Translation gives CASSYSRLAGGNEQFF.

This clone was counted many times. V gene TRBV11-2 combines with J gene TRBJ2-2, with 10 bases aligning to TRBD2. The CDR3 runs to 16 residues. J gave up 1 base and V 2 bases, and 1 base lay outside the gene matches. The germline CDR1 and CDR2 sequences are SGHAT and FQNNGV. Here the CDR3 DNA reads TGTGCCAGCAGCTTATTAGCGGGAGGGAACACCGGGGAGCTGTTTTTT. Its protein product is CASSLLAGGNTGELFF.

The chain couples TRBV5-5 to TRBJ2-2; 7 positions match TRBD1. Germline V gives CDR1 SGHKS, CDR2 YYEKEE (reference sequence). V dropped 0 bases and J dropped 5; count of bases not matched to a gene: 7. The length of the CDR3 is 16 residues. CDR3 amino acids: CASSLVAMTGTGELFF. CDR3 sequence (DNA): TGTGCCAGCAGCTTGGTGGCCATGACAGGGACCGGGGAGCTGTTTTTT.

V and J are TRBV27 and TRBJ1-4; 9 bases match TRBD1. Germline CDR1 MNHEY, CDR2 SMNVEV (reference sequence). The J segment lost 0 bases and the V segment lost 6 bases, leaving 8 bases of the junction unmatched. The CDR3 has 17 amino acids. This CDR3 reads CASRSGQGKATNEKLFF. The CDR3 nucleotides are TGTGCCAGCAGGTCCGGACAGGGGAAGGCAACTAATGAAAAACTGTTTTTT.

J is TRBJ2-1 and V is TRBV12-3 or TRBV12-4, with D unresolved. This CDR3 has 12 residues. V gave up 8 bases and J gave up 1 base, with 6 bases separating them. This CDR3 is CASFRSYNEQFF. The CDR3 DNA reads TGTGCCAGCTTTCGGTCCTACAATGAGCAGTTCTTC.

The sample holds a few counts of this clone. J is TRBJ2-3 and V is TRBV28; 14 bases are shared with TRBD2. The CDR3 contains 20 residues. Per germline, CDR1 MDHEN and CDR2 SYDVKM. Trimming at V came to 1 base and at J to 4 bases, leaving 13 bases not matched to a gene. CDR3: CASSLLPLIRLAGGPDTQYF. The CDR3 nucleotides are TGTGCCAGCAGTTTATTACCCCTGATTAGACTAGCGGGAGGGCCAGATACGCAGTATTTT.

The chain combines TRBV2 with TRBJ2-7, with TRBD1 as a possible D gene (5 bases). CDR3 length: 12 residues. V was cut by 8 bases and J by 6 bases, with 14 bases left in between. Germline V gives CDR1 SNHLY, CDR2 FYNNEI. The DNA for the CDR3 is TGTGCCAGCGAGATTTATGGGGCCGAGCAGTACTTC. Its translation: CASEIYGAEQYF.

J is TRBJ1-2 and V is TRBV6-2 or TRBV6-3; 9 bases are shared with TRBD1. Looked up from germline, CDR1 is MNHEY and CDR2 is SVGEGT. The CDR3 runs to 13 residues. V lost 4 bases to trimming and J lost 4 bases; unmatched junction nucleotides: 1. As DNA, the CDR3 is TGTGCCAGCAGTTCACAGGGGGCCTATGGCTACACCTTC. This encodes CASSSQGAYGYTF.

This sequence joins TRBV13 and TRBJ2-7, with D perhaps TRBD1 (6 bases). Trimming took 5 bases from V and 0 from J, leaving 14 bases between them. This CDR3 contains 15 residues. Germline-derived CDR1 and CDR2 are PRHDT and FYEKMQ (reference sequence). The CDR3 reads CASSGRQEFSYEQYF. The CDR3 nucleotides read TGTGCCAGCAGCGGCAGACAGGAGTTCTCCTACGAGCAGTACTTC.

The chain recombines TRBV11-3 with TRBJ2-1; D is possibly TRBD1 (5 bases). The CDR3 extends over 14 amino acids. In germline, CDR1 is SGHNT, CDR2 YENEEA. V was trimmed by 2 bases and J by 8 bases, leaving 13 bases between them. The CDR3 here is CASSLRGLGDEQFF. For the CDR3, the DNA is TGTGCCAGCAGCTTAAGGGGCTTAGGAGATGAGCAGTTCTTC.

V is TRBV5-4 and J is TRBJ2-5; TRBD2 might be the D (6 bases). Trimming shortened V by 0 bases and J by 4 bases, and 16 bases separated the two germline ends. Germline V gene sequence: CDR1 SGHNT, CDR2 YYREEE (reference sequence). This CDR3 region has 16 residues. CDR3 protein: CASSLELGRRRETQYF. The CDR3 DNA reads TGTGCCAGCAGCTTGGAGTTGGGGAGGAGGAGAGAGACCCAGTACTTC.

This rearrangement joins TRBV5-4 to TRBJ2-3, with 11 bases lining up with TRBD2. The junction had 7 bases not matched to a gene; V was cut back by 1 base and J by 6 bases. CDR3 length equals 16 residues. The V gene's germline CDR1 is SGHNT and CDR2 YYREEE (reference sequence). The CDR3 region is CASSLWASGGSDTQYF. CDR3 nucleotide sequence: TGTGCCAGCAGCTTGTGGGCTAGCGGGGGGAGTGATACGCAGTATTTT.